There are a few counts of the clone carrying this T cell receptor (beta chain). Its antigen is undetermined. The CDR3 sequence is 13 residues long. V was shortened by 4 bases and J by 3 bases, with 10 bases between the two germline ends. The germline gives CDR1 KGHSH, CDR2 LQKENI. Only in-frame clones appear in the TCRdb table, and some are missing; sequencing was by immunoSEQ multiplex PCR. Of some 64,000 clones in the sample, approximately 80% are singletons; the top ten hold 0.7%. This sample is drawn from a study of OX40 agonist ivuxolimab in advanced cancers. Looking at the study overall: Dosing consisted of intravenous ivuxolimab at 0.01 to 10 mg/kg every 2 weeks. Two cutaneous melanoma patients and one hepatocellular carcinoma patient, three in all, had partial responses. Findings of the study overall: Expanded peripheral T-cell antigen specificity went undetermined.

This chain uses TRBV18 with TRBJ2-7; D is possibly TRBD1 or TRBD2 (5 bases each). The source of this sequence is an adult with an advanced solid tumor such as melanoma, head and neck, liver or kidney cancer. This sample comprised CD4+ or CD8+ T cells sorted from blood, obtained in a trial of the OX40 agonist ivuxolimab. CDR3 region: CASSRDVDYEQYF. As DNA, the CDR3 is TGTGCCAGCTCACGGGACGTCGACTACGAGCAGTACTTC.